This TCR beta chain was profiled in a study of blood T cell repertoires in COVID-19. Study in general: Acute and convalescent COVID-19 specimens originated in the United States, Italy and Spain.

Per germline, CDR1 MDHEN and CDR2 SYDVKM. The CDR3 covers 14 residues. With 6 bases clipped from V and 3 bases from J, the junction kept 5 bases outside the gene matches. Only in-frame clones appear in the TCRdb table, and some are missing; sequencing was by immunoSEQ multiplex PCR. The sample lists approximately 100,000 clones; approximately 91% were seen once. The chain couples TRBV28 to TRBJ2-3, with 8 bases fitting TRBD2. The receptor was derived from a man aged 50 to 59 with acute or convalescent COVID-19. Input material: peripheral blood. DNA of the CDR3: TGTGCCAGCAGCGGCGGGGGGCCTACAGATACGCAGTATTTT. Its translation: CASSGGGPTDTQYF.